The 2 T cell receptor beta chains listed next were all sequenced from one sample in a study of cytomegalovirus exposure and HLA in healthy donors. The PCR made use of 60 Vbeta and 13 Jbeta primers. Sequencing was performed with immunoSEQ multiplex PCR; in TCRdb, only in-frame clones are kept and a portion is missing. The repertoire holds 150,000 to 160,000 clones, with over 65% as singletons. The sample was PBMCs. The receptors here all came from a man aged 25-45 years in good health and CMV-seronegative.

The gene calls are TRBV4-2 and TRBJ1-3, with TRBD1 matching over 7 bases. V dropped 1 base and J dropped 0; count of bases not matched to a gene: 3. The CDR3 sequence is 16 residues long. From germline, CDR1 is LGHNA and CDR2 YNFKEQ. Here the CDR3 reads CASSQVGGLSGNTIYF. The DNA of the CDR3 is TGTGCCAGCAGCCAAGTAGGGGGCCTCTCTGGAAACACCATATATTTT.

The gene calls are TRBV2 and TRBJ1-1, with 7 bases lining up with TRBD1. Germline CDR1 and CDR2: SNHLY and FYNNEI. The ends lost 6 bases at V and 3 bases at J; junction bases unmatched: 7. There are 14 residues in the CDR3. The CDR3, as DNA: TGTGCCAGCAGGGGGACAGTACTGTACACTGAAGCTTTCTTT. This gives the protein CASRGTVLYTEAFF.